This T cell receptor beta chain was profiled in a study of blood T cell repertoires in COVID-19. The overall study: Italy, Spain and the United States were the sources of the convalescent and acute COVID-19 samples. T cells, B-cell-depleted T cells, or PBMCs provided the cDNA or gDNA that served as material.

Looked up from germline, CDR1 is SGHRS and CDR2 is YFSETQ. The CDR3 sequence is 15 residues long. Unmatched junction bases numbered 12, after V lost 4 bases and J lost 8 bases. This clone occurred a few times. Some clones are missing from TCRdb's copy, which holds only in-frame ones; the method was immunoSEQ multiplex PCR. The data show around 100,000 clones, roughly 88% seen once. The clonotype was recovered from a human donor in a cohort sampled during active COVID-19. This chain connects TRBV5-1 to TRBJ1-2; 9 nucleotides agree with TRBD1. The specimen sequenced was peripheral blood. The CDR3: CASSPQTGGNTGYTF. CDR3 coding DNA: TGCGCCAGCAGCCCCCAGACAGGGGGAAATACGGGCTACACCTTC.